This passage covers 12 T cell receptor beta chains from one sample sequenced in a study of cytomegalovirus exposure and HLA in healthy donors. This PCR relied on a set of 60 Vbeta primers and 13 Jbeta primers. The table came from immunoSEQ multiplex PCR; TCRdb's copy has only in-frame clones and leaves some out. The sample has 190,000 or so clones; roughly four fifths are singletons. Sequenced: PBMCs. The receptors here all came from a man between 50 and 59 years old in good health and CMV-seronegative.

The rearrangement uses TRBV6-1 and TRBJ2-7, with D hard to call. The CDR3 consists of 15 residues. Germline CDR1 reads MNHNS; CDR2 reads SASEGT. V shed 2 bases and J shed 2 bases, with 13 bases lying between them. CDR3 DNA sequence: TGTGCCAGCAGTGAAATGCAGGCCCGACCCTACGAGCAGTACTTC. Amino acid sequence: CASSEMQARPYEQYF.

The V gene is TRBV28, the J gene TRBJ2-7, with D unclear. Trimming took off 7 bases at V and 1 base at J, with 8 bases between the two ends. CDR3 length equals 12 residues. Per germline, CDR1 MDHEN and CDR2 SYDVKM. The DNA of the CDR3 is TGTGCCAGCACCTACGGGTCCTACGAGCAGTACTTC. Its translation: CASTYGSYEQYF.

This chain joins TRBV28 and TRBJ2-7, with 12 bases matching TRBD2. Germline V gene data show CDR1 as MDHEN and CDR2 as SYDVKM. CDR3 length: 17 amino acids. The junction had 10 bases not matched to a gene; V was cut back by 6 bases and J by 1 base. CDR3 sequence: CASSDPSGRALSYEQYF. CDR3 coding DNA: TGTGCCAGCAGCGACCCTAGCGGGAGGGCCTTATCCTACGAGCAGTACTTC.

The chain links TRBV7-2 to TRBJ1-3; D uncertain. Trimming shortened V by 3 bases and J by 0 bases, and 15 bases separated the two germline ends. The CDR3 runs to 17 residues. The germline gives CDR1 SGHTA, CDR2 FQGNSA. The CDR3 is CASSFGPGSFSGNTIYF. The CDR3 DNA follows: TGTGCCAGCAGCTTTGGGCCCGGCAGCTTCTCTGGAAACACCATATATTTT.

The rearrangement uses TRBV18 and TRBJ2-2, with D unresolved. CDR1 is KGHSH and CDR2 is LQKENI in the germline V gene. Between the trimmed V and J ends, which lost 5 bases and 4 bases, there was a span of 5 bases. This CDR3 is built from 12 residues. CDR3 loop: CASSSSTGELFF. Here the CDR3 DNA reads TGTGCCAGCTCATCTAGCACCGGGGAGCTGTTTTTT.

This clone was observed a single time. The chain couples TRBV28 to TRBJ2-5; D is perhaps TRBD1 (6 bases). V shed 5 bases and J shed 2 bases, with 15 bases lying between them. This CDR3 comprises 15 residues. Germline CDR1 MDHEN, CDR2 SYDVKM. The CDR3 coding sequence is TGTGCCAGCAGTACAGGACAGCCAACTCAAGAGACCCAGTACTTC. Translating it yields CASSTGQPTQETQYF.

This sequence joins TRBV29-1 and TRBJ2-7; possibly TRBD1 for D (6 bases). Germline V gene data show CDR1 as SQVTM and CDR2 as ANQGSEA. The CDR3 runs to 12 residues. Trimming left V 1 base short and J 7 bases short, with 11 bases between. DNA for the CDR3: TGCAGCGTTGAAGCGCTAAGGGGGGAGCAGTACTTC. Amino acid sequence: CSVEALRGEQYF.

This chain connects TRBV7-8 to TRBJ1-1; 8 nucleotides line up with TRBD1. The ends lost 1 base at V and 4 bases at J; junction bases unmatched: 11. The CDR3 extends over 17 amino acids. CDR1 is SGHVS, CDR2 FQNEAQ, per germline. This CDR3 reads CASSLDGQGEGSTEAFF. For the CDR3, the DNA is TGTGCCAGCAGCTTAGACGGACAGGGCGAGGGGAGCACTGAAGCTTTCTTT. Together with reference TRBV7-8 and TRBJ1-1, the CDR3 gives the full variable domain: GAGVSQSPRYKVAKRGQDVALRCDPISGHVSLFWYQQALGQGPEFLTYFQNEAQLDKSGLPSDRFFAERPEGSVSTLKIQRTQQEDSAVYLCASSLDGQGEGSTEAFFGQGTRLTVV.

The chain has TRBV29-1 and TRBJ2-2; 8 positions agree with TRBD1. J lost 6 bases, V lost 5 bases, and 8 bases had no gene match. Germline CDR1 is SQVTM and CDR2 is ANQGSEA. CDR3 size: 14 residues. CDR3 loop: CSVRTGKGAGELFF. The CDR3 DNA reads TGCAGCGTTCGGACAGGGAAGGGGGCCGGGGAGCTGTTTTTT.

The chain carries TRBV19 and TRBJ2-5, with D maybe TRBD2 (6 bases). Trimming took off 5 bases at V and 9 bases at J, with 16 bases between the two ends. The V gene's germline CDR1 is LNHDA and CDR2 SQIVND (reference sequence). The CDR3 has 13 residues. The CDR3 here is CASSDTRRRAQYF. DNA of the CDR3: TGTGCCAGTAGTGACACCCGCAGGAGGGCCCAGTACTTC. Based on the CDR3 plus reference TRBV19 and TRBJ2-5, the full variable domain is DGGITQSPKYLFRKEGQNVTLSCEQNLNHDAMYWYRQDPGQGLRLIYYSQIVNDFQKGDIAEGYSVSREKKESFPLTVTSAQKNPTAFYLCASSDTRRRAQYFGPGTRLLVL.

The J gene is TRBJ1-3, the V gene TRBV5-1; perhaps TRBD1 as D (5 bases). Germline V gene sequence: CDR1 SGHRS, CDR2 YFSETQ. The CDR3 is 16 amino acids. Trimming shortened V by 0 bases and J by 2 bases, and 12 bases separated the two germline ends. CDR3 sequence (DNA): TGCGCCAGCAGCTTGGGGGACGGGGGTCCTGGAAACACCATATATTTT. Protein: CASSLGDGGPGNTIYF.

The gene calls are TRBV7-3 and TRBJ1-1, with unresolved D. This CDR3 has 15 residues. Germline V gene data show CDR1 as SGHTA and CDR2 as FQGTGA. With 3 bases removed from V and 3 bases from J, the gap between germline ends came to 14 bases. The CDR3 region is CASSFGSLPYTEAFF. CDR3 DNA: TGTGCCAGCAGCTTTGGCTCCTTGCCCTACACTGAAGCTTTCTTT.